The 21 T cell receptor beta chains below were found in one sample sequenced in a study of post-analysis software for immune sequencing data. General study points: About five TRBV segments, including TRBV5-6, TRBV5-1 and TRBV20-1, were more frequent in patients than controls.

Unique-molecular-identifier-tagged TCR beta cDNA libraries were used. TCRdb re-derived calls from the PCR reads in MiXCR, one entry per CDR3 protein. The data show about 760,000 distinct CDR3 sequences, 25% to 30% seen once. Their recognized antigens are unknown. Sequencing was done on a sample of blood. The receptors stem from a girl aged 5 to 17 with multiple sclerosis.

This clonotype was observed a handful of times. V usage is TRBV4-3 and J usage is TRBJ2-3; D gene ambiguous. The V gene's germline CDR1 is LGHNA and CDR2 YSLEER. The CDR3 covers 14 residues. The germline V and J ends were trimmed by 5 bases and 0 bases, with 9 bases remaining between them. CDR3 region: CASSERLSTDTQYF. The CDR3 DNA is TGCGCCAGCAGCGAGCGCCTTAGCACAGATACGCAGTATTTT.

This clonotype was seen repeatedly, ten times or more. The rearrangement links TRBV7-2 to TRBJ2-3; possibly TRBD1 for D (5 bases). Germline V gene data show CDR1 as SGHTA and CDR2 as FQGNSA. This CDR3 is 15 amino acids long. Trimming removed 0 bases from V and 1 base from J, with 8 bases in between. This CDR3 is CASSLAGVRTDTQYF. The CDR3 nucleotides are TGTGCCAGCAGCTTAGCAGGGGTACGCACAGATACGCAGTATTTT.

The chain recombines TRBV10-3 with TRBJ1-3; D not certain. V shed 6 bases and J shed 1 base, with 13 bases lying between them. The CDR3 extends over 15 amino acids. Germline V CDR1 and CDR2: ENHRY, SYGVKD. The CDR3 sequence: CAISPGPISGNTIYF. The DNA for the CDR3 is TGTGCCATCAGCCCTGGACCGATATCTGGAAACACCATATATTTT.

The sample holds a few counts of this clonotype. The V gene is TRBV29-1, the J gene TRBJ1-4; D uncertain. The germline CDR1 and CDR2 sequences are SQVTM and ANQGSEA. The length of the CDR3 is 12 residues. Trimming stripped 7 bases from V and 9 bases from J, with 15 bases between. For the CDR3, the DNA is TGCAGCGCTTTAACGGATTCGAAAAAACTGTTTTTT. Residues: CSALTDSKKLFF. The full variable domain, its missing parts supplied by reference TRBV29-1 and TRBJ1-4, is SAVISQKPSRDICQRGTSLTIQCQVDSQVTMMFWYRQQPGQSLTLIATANQGSEATYESGFVIDKFPISRPNLTFSTLTVSNMSPEDSSIYLCSALTDSKKLFFGSGTQLSVL.

In this sample, this clonotype turned up a few times. The chain uses TRBV6-2 or TRBV6-3 and TRBJ2-3, with a tentative D call TRBD1 (5 bases). CDR1 is MNHEY and CDR2 is SVGEGT in the germline V gene. V shed 6 bases and J shed 11 bases, with 15 bases lying between them. The CDR3 has 12 residues. The CDR3 bases are TGTGCCAGCAGCCCCGACAGACTGGGGCAGTATTTT. Its protein product is CASSPDRLGQYF.

The chain has TRBV10-3 and TRBJ1-5; tentatively, D is TRBD1 (5 bases). V lost 4 bases, J lost 0 bases, and 7 bases lay in between. CDR3 length: 14 residues. Germline V gives CDR1 ENHRY, CDR2 SYGVKD. CDR3 nucleotides: TGTGCCATCAGTGGGACAAATAGCAATCAGCCCCAGCATTTT. Amino acid sequence: CAISGTNSNQPQHF.

The rearrangement links TRBV5-1 to TRBJ2-3, with D possibly matching TRBD2 (6 bases). The CDR3 is made up of 15 amino acids. V shed 0 bases and J shed 3 bases, with 11 bases lying between them. The germline gives CDR1 SGHRS, CDR2 YFSETQ. The CDR3 region is CASSLGPRGTDTQYF. The CDR3 DNA follows: TGCGCCAGCAGCTTGGGCCCCCGGGGGACAGATACGCAGTATTTT.

This clonotype showed up just a few times. The chain has TRBV20-1 and TRBJ1-2; 7 bases map to TRBD1. The CDR3 runs 12 residues. The J segment lost 3 bases and the V segment lost 7 bases, leaving 5 bases of the junction unmatched. Germline CDR1 reads DFQATT; CDR2 reads SNEGSKA (reference sequence). CDR3 sequence: CSVRDSDYGYTF. As DNA, the CDR3 is TGCAGTGTGAGGGACAGCGACTATGGCTACACCTTC.

The chain joins TRBV29-1 to TRBJ2-2, with D possibly called TRBD1 or TRBD2 (6 bases each). Trimming shortened V by 2 bases and J by 3 bases, and 10 bases separated the two germline ends. This CDR3 contains 14 residues. CDR1 and CDR2 (germline): SQVTM, ANQGSEA. In nucleotides, the CDR3 is TGCAGCGTTGAATGGGGGGCGGACACCGGGGAGCTGTTTTTT. This encodes CSVEWGADTGELFF.

CDR3 sequence (DNA): TGTGCCAGCAGCGGCGGACAGGGCCGACACGAGCAGTACTTC. This gives the protein CASSGGQGRHEQYF. The rearrangement uses TRBV2 and TRBJ2-4, with 8 bases fitting TRBD1. The J call may not be correct, given that the DNA end is closer to TRBJ2-7. The CDR3 is 14 amino acids. The germline gives CDR1 SNHLY, CDR2 FYNNEI.

As for this clonotype: Lacking the conserved final phenylalanine or tryptophan, this CDR3 likely reflects a read error. The chain has TRBV6-5 and TRBJ1-2; 8 nucleotides align to TRBD1. Germline lookup yields CDR1 MNHEY and CDR2 SVGAGI. The CDR3 sequence is 16 residues long. J was trimmed by 7 bases and V by 6 bases; bases with no gene match: 16. CDR3 sequence (DNA): TGTGCCAGCAGCCCCGGACAGGGTTTCATGTCTGCTGGCTACACCCTC. Protein product: CASSPGQGFMSAGYTL.

The chain uses TRBV7-9 and TRBJ1-2; possibly TRBD1 for D (6 bases). V was cut by 8 bases and J by 4 bases, with 20 bases left in between. Per the germline V gene, CDR1 is SEHNR and CDR2 is FQNEAQ (reference sequence). The CDR3 spans 15 residues. The chain's CDR3 is CASLPYRDTVYGYTF. The CDR3 DNA follows: TGTGCCAGCCTTCCCTACAGGGACACGGTCTATGGCTACACCTTC.

This clonotype was counted a few times. The J gene is TRBJ2-7, the V gene TRBV12-3 or TRBV12-4, with 11 bases aligning to TRBD1. The CDR3 loop spans 17 amino acids. The ends lost 0 bases at V and 4 bases at J; junction bases unmatched: 8. CDR3 in DNA: TGTGCCAGCAGTTTAGCCAGGACAGGGGGCCTCTTTTACGAGCAGTACTTC. Amino acids: CASSLARTGGLFYEQYF.

This chain uses TRBV7-2 with TRBJ2-7, with 7 bases matching TRBD2. Per germline, CDR1 SGHTA and CDR2 FQGNSA. The junction had 12 bases not matched to a gene; V was cut back by 8 bases and J by 2 bases. There are 15 residues in the CDR3. Here the CDR3 reads CASLDQFRGAYEQYF. CDR3 DNA sequence: TGTGCCAGCTTAGATCAATTCCGGGGGGCCTACGAGCAGTACTTC.

This clonotype was seen a single time. V gene TRBV7-9 combines with J gene TRBJ2-1; D is possibly TRBD1 (5 bases). CDR1 and CDR2 (germline): SEHNR, FQNEAQ (reference sequence). CDR3 size: 11 residues. The germline V and J ends were trimmed by 5 bases and 15 bases, with 14 bases remaining between them. CDR3 DNA sequence: TGTGCCAGCAGCCTAGGGGCGCCCGTGTTCTTC. Its translation: CASSLGAPVFF.

This clonotype turned up a few times. The V call is TRBV2, the J call TRBJ1-1, with D unresolved. Germline V lookup: CDR1 SNHLY, CDR2 FYNNEI. CDR3 length equals 13 residues. Trimming shortened V by 8 bases and J by 1 base, and 11 bases separated the two germline ends. The CDR3 sequence is CASLIEGNTEAFF. As DNA, the CDR3 is TGTGCCAGCTTGATAGAGGGGAACACTGAAGCTTTCTTT. Complete variable domain (other parts from reference TRBV2 and TRBJ1-1): EPEVTQTPSHQVTQMGQEVILRCVPISNHLYFYWYRQILGQKVEFLVSFYNNEISEKSEIFDDQFSVERPDGSNFTLKIRSTKLEDSAMYFCASLIEGNTEAFFGQGTRLTVV.

In this sample, this clonotype turned up a few times. The chain recombines TRBV20-1 with TRBJ2-3; TRBD1 matches 9 bases. The V segment lost 2 bases and the J segment 4 bases; nucleotides outside the gene matches: 10. This CDR3 region has 16 residues. Germline-derived CDR1 and CDR2 are DFQATT and SNEGSKA (reference sequence). The CDR3 DNA follows: TGCAGTGCTAGAACCGGCCGGGACAGGGTTGCAGATACGCAGTATTTT. Translating it yields CSARTGRDRVADTQYF.

The rearrangement links TRBV28 to TRBJ2-2; possibly TRBD1 for D (5 bases). This CDR3 is built from 15 residues. Trimming took 5 bases from V and 7 from J, leaving 17 bases between them. The germline V gene encodes CDR1 MDHEN and CDR2 SYDVKM. CDR3 coding DNA: TGTGCCAGCAGTCCCCGGGTCATAAGGGGCGGGGAGCTGTTTTTT. It encodes CASSPRVIRGGELFF.

This clonotype was detected a few times. The chain combines TRBV19 with TRBJ2-5; D call uncertain. V was cut by 7 bases and J by 4 bases, with 16 bases left in between. CDR3 length: 14 residues. Germline V gene lookup returns CDR1 LNHDA and CDR2 SQIVND (reference sequence). This chain's CDR3 is CASTDRAGRETQYF. The CDR3 coding sequence is TGTGCCAGTACCGATAGGGCTGGAAGAGAGACCCAGTACTTC. Complete variable domain (other parts from reference TRBV19 and TRBJ2-5): DGGITQSPKYLFRKEGQNVTLSCEQNLNHDAMYWYRQDPGQGLRLIYYSQIVNDFQKGDIAEGYSVSREKKESFPLTVTSAQKNPTAFYLCASTDRAGRETQYFGPGTRLLVL.

The rearrangement joins TRBV10-3 to TRBJ2-3; 8 bases fit TRBD2. Trimming cost V 4 bases and J 1 base; bases outside gene matches: 4. CDR3 length: 15 amino acids. Germline V gene lookup returns CDR1 ENHRY and CDR2 SYGVKD. The CDR3 DNA is TGTGCCATCAGTGTTATGACTAGCGGCACAGATACGCAGTATTTT. It specifies CAISVMTSGTDTQYF.

This clonotype was detected a few times. The chain joins TRBV10-3 to TRBJ1-1, with TRBD1 identical over 7 bases. There are 13 residues in the CDR3. CDR1 and CDR2 (germline): ENHRY, SYGVKD. V shed 6 bases, J shed 3 bases, and the junction held 4 bases outside the gene matches. CDR3 coding DNA: TGTGCCATCAGACGGGACAGAGACACTGAAGCTTTCTTT. This translates into CAIRRDRDTEAFF.